The rows below give T cell receptor beta chains drawn from one sample of a study of blood T cell repertoires in COVID-19. Using immunoSEQ multiplex PCR, the repertoire was profiled, and TCRdb retains in-frame clones only, with some absent. In the table there are almost 200,000 clones, roughly 90% of which are singletons. Sequencing was done on a sample of PBMCs or T cells enriched from blood (not recorded which). Source of these receptors: a woman under 30 who had recovered from COVID-19. Both conserved end residues are part of each CDR3. A D gene is named only where the DNA matches it firmly. Rows may omit the clone size; those that give it use once, few, many or a size class.

>TRBV30|TRBJ2-3|few|.
TGTGCCCATCTTCCATGGGGCCTGGGAGATACGCAGTATTTT
CAHLPWGLGDTQYF
>TRBV27|TRBJ2-6|.|.
TGTGCCAGCAGGGAGCTTGGTTTTTCCGCCACTGGGGCCAACGTCCTGACTTTC
CASRELGFSATGANVLTF
>TRBV29-1|TRBJ2-5|.|.
TGCAGCGTTGCTGGGGCCGAGACCCAGTACTTC
CSVAGAETQYF
>TRBV7-2|TRBJ1-2|.|.
TGTGCCAGCAGCTTAGAACGCAGAAACTATGGCTACACCTTC
CASSLERRNYGYTF
>TRBV7-6|TRBJ2-7|.|TRBD2
TGTGCCAGCAGCCCCCTGACTAGCGGGGGGCCTCAATACGAGCAGTACTTC
CASSPLTSGGPQYEQYF
>TRBV29-1|TRBJ1-1|few|TRBD1
TGCAGCGTTGCACCGAGACAGGGTGAGGGGAACACTGAAGCTTTCTTT
CSVAPRQGEGNTEAFF
>TRBV6-5|TRBJ1-3|once|.
TGTGCCAGCAGTTATACAGGGCCCAACTCTGGAAACACCATATATTTT
CASSYTGPNSGNTIYF
>TRBV9|TRBJ1-2|.|TRBD1
TGTGCCAGCAGCCCCACAGGGGGCTGGGTCTATGGCTACACCTTC
CASSPTGGWVYGYTF
>TRBV4-1|TRBJ1-5|.|TRBD1
TGCGCCAGCAGCCTCTGGGACAGTATCAGTAATCAGCCCCAGCATTTT
CASSLWDSISNQPQHF
>TRBV6-5|TRBJ2-3|.|TRBD2
TGTGCCAGCAGTTACAGAGCGGGGTCCACAGATACGCAGTATTTT
CASSYRAGSTDTQYF
>TRBV13|TRBJ1-1|.|.
TGTGCCAGCAGCCTGCGTTTGAACACTGAAGCTTTCTTT
CASSLRLNTEAFF
>TRBV28|TRBJ1-2|.|TRBD1
TGTGCCAGCAGTTTAATATTTGGGACAGGGAGTAAGAACGATGGCTACACCTTC
CASSLIFGTGSKNDGYTF
>TRBV29-1|TRBJ1-1|few|.
TGCAGCGTTGAATACCCAGACAGAGTCGGCTCTGAAGCTTTCTTT
CSVEYPDRVGSEAFF
>TRBV30|TRBJ2-3|.|.
TGTGCCTGGAGTGGGACTGGGGGGGGGCAAGATACGCAGTATTTT
CAWSGTGGGQDTQYF
>TRBV2|TRBJ1-2|.|TRBD1
TGTGCCAGCAGCACCGGGACAGGGGTCGACGGCTACACCTTC
CASSTGTGVDGYTF
>TRBV7-6|TRBJ1-4|once|.
TGTGCCAGCAGCTTAGATCGGCGCAGGGGCATTATCCAACCAGAAAAACTGTTTTTT
CASSLDRRRGIIQPEKLFF
>TRBV12-3/TRBV12-4|TRBJ2-1|.|.
TGTGCCAGCAGTTTTGCCGCGGAGAATGAGCAGTTCTTC
CASSFAAENEQFF
>TRBV20-1|TRBJ1-5|.|.
TGCAGTGCTAGAGCGGGGGGTACCCAGCATTTT
CSARAGGTQHF
>TRBV15|TRBJ1-2|many|TRBD1
TGTGCCACCAGCAGAGACTACAGGGGAATCTATGGCTACACCTTC
CATSRDYRGIYGYTF
>TRBV6-6|TRBJ1-6|.|.
TGTGCCAGCAGTTACTCGAACGGGGGTTCACCCCTCCACTTT
CASSYSNGGSPLHF
>TRBV7-9|TRBJ2-7|.|.
TGTGCCAGCAGCTCGCCCCAGGGGCCCGAGCAGTACTTC
CASSSPQGPEQYF
>TRBV6-5|TRBJ2-2|.|.
TGTGCCAGCACCATATGGGGGGACACCGGGGAGCTGTTTTTT
CASTIWGDTGELFF
>TRBV12-2|TRBJ2-7|.|.
TGTGCAAGTCGCTGCGAGGTGTCGACTAGCGGGGACTACGAGCAGTACTTC
CASRCEVSTSGDYEQYF
>TRBV7-2|TRBJ2-5|.|TRBD1
TGTGCCAGCAGCGTGGACAGGGGCCGACAAGAGACCCAGTACTTC
CASSVDRGRQETQYF
>TRBV29-1|TRBJ2-7|.|.
TGCAGCGTTGAAGGGCAGGCGGGGTACGAGCAGTACTTC
CSVEGQAGYEQYF
>TRBV4-2|TRBJ2-1|.|TRBD1
TGTGCCAGCAGCCAAACAGGGGCGACATACAATGAGCAGTTCTTC
CASSQTGATYNEQFF
>TRBV29-1|TRBJ1-2|.|.
TGCAGCGTTAGAAACAGGGTGGATGGCTACACCTTC
CSVRNRVDGYTF
>TRBV25-1|TRBJ1-5|.|TRBD1
TGTGCCAGTGGACAGGGGTACCAGCCCCAGCATTTT
CASGQGYQPQHF